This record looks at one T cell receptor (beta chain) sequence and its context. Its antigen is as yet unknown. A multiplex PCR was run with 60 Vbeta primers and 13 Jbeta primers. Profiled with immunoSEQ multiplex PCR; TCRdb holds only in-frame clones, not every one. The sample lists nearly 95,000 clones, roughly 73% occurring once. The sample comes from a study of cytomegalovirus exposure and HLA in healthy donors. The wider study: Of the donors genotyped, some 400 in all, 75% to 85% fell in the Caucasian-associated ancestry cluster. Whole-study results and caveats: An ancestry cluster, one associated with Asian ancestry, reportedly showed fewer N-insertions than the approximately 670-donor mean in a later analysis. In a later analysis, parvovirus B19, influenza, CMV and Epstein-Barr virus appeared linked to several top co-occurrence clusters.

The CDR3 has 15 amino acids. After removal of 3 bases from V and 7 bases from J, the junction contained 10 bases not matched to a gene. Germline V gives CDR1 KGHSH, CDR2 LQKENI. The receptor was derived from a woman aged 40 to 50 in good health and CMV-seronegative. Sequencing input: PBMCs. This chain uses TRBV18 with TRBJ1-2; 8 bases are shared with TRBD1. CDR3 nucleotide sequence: TGTGCCAGCTCACCCCAGGGACAGGAGAAAGGTGGCTACACCTTC. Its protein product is CASSPQGQEKGGYTF.